This T cell receptor beta chain comes out of a study of chemoradiotherapy in HPV16-positive cancers. About the research overall: A couple of HPV16-positive patients' cells yielded candidate HPV-specific clones and common motifs.

The method was immunoSEQ multiplex PCR; TCRdb's version includes in-frame clones alone and lacks a portion of them. The table has about 3,000 clones, approximately 80% seen once. With regard to this clone: The junction shows a germline mismatch at one end, possibly a read error.

Sample: blood, taken from a patient who underwent chemoradiotherapy. The sequence came from a human donor with HPV-associated anogenital cancer.

CDR3 region: CASSLRELQEAQYF. The DNA for the CDR3 is TGTGCCAGCAGTTTACGGGAACTCCAAGAGGCCCAGTACTTC. The J gene is TRBJ2-5, the V gene TRBV6-6; possibly TRBD2 for D (5 bases). The CDR3 runs 14 residues. Per the germline V gene, CDR1 is MNHNY and CDR2 is SVGAGI (reference sequence).